A single TCR beta chain is shown here with its context. Antigen unknown. These data belong to a study of shared clonotypes between healthy human individuals. Deep was the level used in running the assay. Per sorted-subset replicate PCR, input was approximately 0.2 ug DNA, representing about 29,000 T cell genomes. Produced via immunoSEQ multiplex PCR; TCRdb's table is partial and in-frame only. Of about 1.1 million clones detected, about 72% appear once; the ten largest clones hold 0.89%. General study points: Sorted-subset sequencing, rarefaction showed, was incomplete despite large depth.

The CDR3 spans 13 residues. Deletions cut 0 bases from V and 11 bases from J, with 13 bases between. Germline lookup yields CDR1 MGHRA and CDR2 YSYEKL. Material for sequencing was memory CD4+ T cells from PBMCs. Subset described: CD45RA-negative fraction. The source of this sequence is a man between 18 and 35 years old in good health. Some clones in this sample may be carry-over from other donors' samples. This rearrangement joins TRBV4-1 to TRBJ2-5; D call uncertain. CDR3 protein: CASSQELPRDQYF. CDR3 sequence (DNA): TGCGCCAGCAGCCAAGAATTACCCCGAGATCAGTACTTC.